Given below is one T cell receptor (beta chain) in context. In the authors' workflow: Nucleated cell counts were estimated from reference gene primer amplification. The repertoire was sequenced with immunoSEQ multiplex PCR; TCRdb's copy has only in-frame clones and lacks some. V and J calls and clone size are as listed in that table; D and trimming were resolved from the DNA. The sample includes about 80,000 clones, about four fifths of them seen just once. The data were obtained in a study of blood T cell repertoires in COVID-19. Study details: Specimens from acute and convalescent COVID-19 originated in the United States, Italy and Spain. T cells, B-cell-depleted T cells, or PBMCs supplied cDNA or gDNA.

The germline V gene has CDR1 MGHDK and CDR2 SYGVNS. The CDR3 contains 14 residues. The trim removed 10 bases at V and 7 bases at J, leaving 12 bases unmatched. This sequence originates from a woman between 40 and 50 years old with active or convalescent COVID-19. The V gene is TRBV25-1, the J gene TRBJ1-2; 10 nucleotides match TRBD1. Sequenced input: peripheral blood. For the CDR3, the DNA is TGTGCCACCGAGAGGAGACAGGGGGCAGGTGGCTACACCTTC. Amino acid sequence: CATERRQGAGGYTF.